In its sample, the clone carrying this TCR beta chain was seen many times. The antigen remains undetermined. Amplification yielded TCR beta CDR3 regions, with RNA transcripts as the source. TCR CDR3 regions were first amplified by RT-PCR with HTBI primers. TCRdb ran MiXCR on the multiplex PCR reads and lists one entry per CDR3 protein. The profile covers some 510,000 distinct CDR3 sequences, with less than 25% appearing a single time and about 30% taken by the ten largest. Trimming cost V 6 bases and J 5 bases, with 13 bases left between them. CDR3 size: 13 residues. Germline CDR1 reads MNHNS; CDR2 reads SASEGT. This specimen comes from a study of T cells in Graves' hyperthyroidism and ophthalmopathy. No ophthalmopathy progression within 18 months constituted stable Graves' hyperthyroidism. Uncontrolled infection, other autoimmune disease, pregnancy or lactation led to exclusion. General observations from the study: Blood also carried most thyroid clonotypes expanded above 0.001.

The material sequenced was blood. The sequence was obtained from a man between 18 and 35 years old with Graves' hyperthyroidism. V and J are TRBV6-1 and TRBJ1-1, with D unclear. In nucleotides, the CDR3 is TGTGCCAGCAGCCCCCGCCCAGAAACTGAAGCTTTCTTT. The encoded protein is CASSPRPETEAFF.